This is a list of T cell receptor beta chains from one sample in a study of vaccination and CD4 T cells after COVID-19. These receptors have no identified antigens. TCRdb recomputed calls from the PCR reads with MiXCR, one row per CDR3 protein. The repertoire holds tens of thousands of distinct CDR3 sequences, with around 60% as singletons. The sample was CD4+ T cells from blood, cultured in vitro, taken after SARS-CoV-2 vaccination. The receptor source for this set is a human donor who received a COVID-19 vaccine. Both conserved end residues are part of each CDR3. The D gene is left open where the match is weak.

V	D	CDR3
TRBV30	TRBD1	CAWSGTGDSGNTIYF
TRBV27	.	CASSFGSRQETQYF
TRBV11-2	.	CASSKEQENTEAFF
TRBV2	TRBD1	CASSATGTGIVADTQYF
TRBV6-1	.	CASSEQGILNYGYTF
TRBV19	.	CASSEGRVYGYTF
TRBV5-4	.	CASSAGLNRNEQFF
TRBV5-1	.	CASSLNGGRENTEAFF
TRBV10-3	.	CAISGTQATNEKLFF
TRBV20-1	TRBD2	CSARPAGTSGGPQRGEQYF
TRBV12-3/TRBV12-4	.	CASSPVRDTIYF
TRBV10-1	.	CASSDPVVFRGWNTEAFF
TRBV4-2	TRBD2	CASRSTSGSTDTQYF
TRBV6-1	TRBD1	CASRGQGASYGYTF
TRBV29-1	.	CSGFRLGHGYTF
TRBV2	.	CASRAVLAFF
TRBV5-1	.	CASSLRRGLSYEQYF
TRBV11-3	TRBD1	CASSQGQGSNQPQHF
TRBV5-1	.	CASSSTDINTEAFF
TRBV24-1	.	CATSSTLEGDNQPQHF
TRBV25-1	TRBD2	CASSASGGTTDTQYF
TRBV7-6	.	CASSFKIRGASDNEQFF